This T cell receptor (beta chain) was recorded in a study of T cell responses to AZD1222 COVID-19 vaccine. About the study: Pooled samples include second doses given at about 4 or 12 weeks.

Trimming stripped 3 bases from V and 4 bases from J, with 13 bases between. The CDR3 sequence is 15 residues long. Germline CDR1 LNHDA, CDR2 SQIVND (reference sequence). TCRdb's copy holds only in-frame clones and misses some; the assay was immunoSEQ multiplex PCR. The data hold 130,000 or so clones, with around 85% observed a single time. Study-level points and caveats: Possibly, clonal diversity was underestimated; donors were largely white British and included more females.

A word on this clone: Its target is unknown.

This TCR came from an adult in good health. The genes are TRBV19 and TRBJ2-1, with a weak D call TRBD2 (6 bases). The specimen comprised peripheral blood, sampled on day 0 of AZD1222 vaccination. In nucleotides, the CDR3 is TGTGCCAGTAGTATTCGCGGGGATTATTACAATGAGCAGTTCTTC. This gives the protein CASSIRGDYYNEQFF.